The 6 T cell receptor beta chains below all came from one sample that was sequenced in a study of CD8+CD57+ T cells in acquired aplastic anemia. According to the study, genomic DNA was the template for TCR beta VDJ and CDR3 profiling. TCRdb ran MiXCR on the reads and lists one entry per CDR3 protein. Of roughly 200,000 distinct CDR3 sequences in the sample, under 65% were seen once. Sequenced material: sorted CD4+, CD8+, or CD8+CD57+ T cells (not recorded which) from PBMCs. The receptor source for this set is a human donor in good health.

The chain combines TRBV7-2 with TRBJ1-4; TRBD1 is a possible D gene (6 bases). Per the germline V gene, CDR1 is SGHTA and CDR2 is FQGNSA. This CDR3 is 15 amino acids long. Trimming took 4 bases from V and 5 from J, leaving 14 bases between them. CDR3 nucleotide sequence: TGTGCCAGCAGCTCCAGGACAGCTTGGAATGAAAAACTGTTTTTT. This encodes CASSSRTAWNEKLFF.

This chain connects TRBV7-9 to TRBJ2-7; TRBD1 is a possible D gene (5 bases). V was pared by 1 base and J by 2 bases, with 9 bases between. CDR1 is SEHNR and CDR2 is FQNEAQ in the germline V gene (reference sequence). The CDR3 has 14 amino acids. CDR3 DNA sequence: TGTGCCAGCAGCTTAGGGTCAGGGACCTACGAGCAGTACTTC. Its protein is CASSLGSGTYEQYF. Looking up the rest from reference TRBV7-9 and TRBJ2-7 gives the full variable domain: DTGVSQNPRHKITKRGQNVTFRCDPISEHNRLYWYRQTLGQGPEFLTYFQNEAQLEKSRLLSDRFSAERPKGSFSTLEIQRTEQGDSAMYLCASSLGSGTYEQYFGPGTRLTVT.

V and J are TRBV29-1 and TRBJ2-7; 10 nucleotides line up with TRBD2. Germline assignment: CDR1 SQVTM and CDR2 ANQGSEA. This CDR3 has 13 residues. Unmatched junction bases numbered 3, after V lost 6 bases and J lost 1 base. Written as DNA, the CDR3 is TGCAGCGTCCTAGCGGGAGATTCCTACGAGCAGTACTTC. It codes for CSVLAGDSYEQYF.

Notes on this clonotype: One junction end does not reproduce the germline sequence, and a read error may be involved. V usage is TRBV5-1 and J usage is TRBJ1-1; the D is unclear. This CDR3 has 12 residues. Germline CDR1 is SGHRS and CDR2 is YFSETQ. The CDR3 sequence is CASSPVRSEAFF. The CDR3 region has the DNA TGTGCCAGCAGTCCCGTGAGAAGTGAAGCTTTCTTT.

This clonotype came up many times. This rearrangement joins TRBV15 to TRBJ1-2; D gene uncertain. CDR3 length equals 12 residues. Trimming took 6 bases from V and 3 from J, leaving 8 bases between them. In germline, CDR1 is LNHNV, CDR2 YYDKDF (reference sequence). CDR3 residues: CATRDPHYGYTF. CDR3 coding DNA: TGTGCCACCAGAGACCCCCACTATGGCTACACCTTC.

This clonotype was seen just once. The chain employs TRBV20-1 and TRBJ2-3; D is possibly TRBD1 (5 bases). Trimming stripped 4 bases from V and 1 base from J, with 12 bases between. The CDR3 runs to 14 residues. Per germline, CDR1 DFQATT and CDR2 SNEGSKA (reference sequence). CDR3 in amino acids: CSANGARGTDTQYF. The CDR3 nucleotides are TGCAGTGCTAATGGGGCCCGGGGCACAGATACGCAGTATTTT.